The following is a TCR beta chain sequence with its context. What it binds is not known. The source material, RNA transcripts, was used to amplify TCR beta CDR3 regions. TCR CDR3 underwent first-round RT-PCR with the HTBI primer set. Using its own MiXCR run on the multiplex PCR reads, TCRdb lists one record per CDR3 protein. The sample holds approximately 610,000 distinct CDR3 sequences, roughly 14% seen once. The data are from a study of T cells in Graves' hyperthyroidism and ophthalmopathy. The CDR3 has 13 amino acids. The V end lost 3 bases, the J end lost 5 bases, and 10 bases lay between the germline ends. The germline V gene has CDR1 GTSNPN and CDR2 SVGIG (reference sequence). Study-wide results and limits: Separating ophthalmopathy from stable hyperthyroidism was achieved by a 13 V-J model. The model anticipated ophthalmopathy a median approximately 6.5 months pre-onset.

Uncontrolled infection, other autoimmune disease, pregnancy or lactation disqualified patients from enrolment. The TCR comes from a woman between 35 and 50 years old with Graves' ophthalmopathy. Material for sequencing was blood. J is TRBJ2-2 and V is TRBV30, with D possibly matching TRBD1 (6 bases). The CDR3: CAWRPTGTGELFF. Here the CDR3 DNA reads TGTGCCTGGAGGCCTACAGGGACCGGGGAGCTGTTTTTT.